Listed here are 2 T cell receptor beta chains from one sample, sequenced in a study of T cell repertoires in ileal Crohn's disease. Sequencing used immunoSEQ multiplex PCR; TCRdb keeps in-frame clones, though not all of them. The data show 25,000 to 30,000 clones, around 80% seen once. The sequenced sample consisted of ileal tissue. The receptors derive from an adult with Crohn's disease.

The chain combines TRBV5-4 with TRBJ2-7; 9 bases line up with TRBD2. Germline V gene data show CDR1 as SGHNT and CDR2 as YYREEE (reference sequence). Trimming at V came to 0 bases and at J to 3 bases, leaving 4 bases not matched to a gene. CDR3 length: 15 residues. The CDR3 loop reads CASSLGGTSSYEQYF. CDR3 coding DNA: TGTGCCAGCAGCTTGGGGGGGACTAGCAGCTACGAGCAGTACTTC. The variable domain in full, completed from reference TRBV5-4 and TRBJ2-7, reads ETGVTQSPTHLIKTRGQQVTLRCSSQSGHNTVSWYQQALGQGPQFIFQYYREEENGRGNFPPRFSGLQFPNYSSELNVNALELDDSALYLCASSLGGTSSYEQYFGPGTRLTVT.

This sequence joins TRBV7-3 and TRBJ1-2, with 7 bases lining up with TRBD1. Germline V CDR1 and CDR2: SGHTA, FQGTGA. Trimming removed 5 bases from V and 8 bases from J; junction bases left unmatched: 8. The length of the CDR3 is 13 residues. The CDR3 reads CASSKQGNEGYTF. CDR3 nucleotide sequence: TGTGCCAGCAGCAAACAGGGGAATGAAGGCTACACCTTC.